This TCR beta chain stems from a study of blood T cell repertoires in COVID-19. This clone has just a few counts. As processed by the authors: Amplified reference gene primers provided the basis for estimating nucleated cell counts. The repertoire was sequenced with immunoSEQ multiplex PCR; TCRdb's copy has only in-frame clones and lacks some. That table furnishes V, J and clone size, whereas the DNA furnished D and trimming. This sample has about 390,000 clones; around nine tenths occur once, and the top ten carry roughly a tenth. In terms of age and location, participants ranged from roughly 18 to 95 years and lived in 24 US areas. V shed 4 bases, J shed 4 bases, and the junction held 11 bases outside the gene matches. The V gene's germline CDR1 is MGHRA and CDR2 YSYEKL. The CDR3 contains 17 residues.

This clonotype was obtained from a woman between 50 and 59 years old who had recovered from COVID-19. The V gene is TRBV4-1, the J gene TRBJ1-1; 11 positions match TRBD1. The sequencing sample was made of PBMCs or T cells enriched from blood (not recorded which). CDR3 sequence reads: CASSPPPGQGGPTEAFF. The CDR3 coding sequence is TGCGCCAGCAGCCCACCTCCGGGACAGGGGGGACCCACTGAAGCTTTCTTT.